These 20 T cell receptor beta chains came from one sample sequenced in a study of blood T cell repertoires in COVID-19. The table came from immunoSEQ multiplex PCR; TCRdb's copy has only in-frame clones and leaves some out. Among tens of thousands of clones listed, about 87% were seen once. The sample consisted of peripheral blood. The receptors were sampled from a human donor in a cohort sampled during active COVID-19.

V usage is TRBV5-1 and J usage is TRBJ2-5; no reliable D call. This CDR3 is 12 amino acids long. Germline V gives CDR1 SGHRS, CDR2 YFSETQ. V was cut by 5 bases and J by 5 bases, with 10 bases left in between. This CDR3 reads CASRVLGETQYF. The DNA of the CDR3 is TGCGCCAGCAGGGTCCTCGGGGAGACCCAGTACTTC.

The chain carries TRBV5-4 and TRBJ2-5; 7 bases agree with TRBD2. This CDR3 region has 14 residues. V lost 1 base, J lost 2 bases, and 2 bases stayed unmatched. Germline V CDR1 and CDR2: SGHNT, YYREEE (reference sequence). CDR3 nucleotides: TGTGCCAGCAGCTTGTGGGGGGGTCAAGAGACCCAGTACTTC. Its protein is CASSLWGGQETQYF.

The chain uses TRBV18 and TRBJ1-5; tentative D call: TRBD1 (6 bases). Trimming took off 2 bases at V and 1 base at J, with 12 bases between the two ends. The germline gives CDR1 KGHSH, CDR2 LQKENI. CDR3 length: 16 amino acids. As DNA, the CDR3 is TGTGCCAGCTCACCATTGGGCAGGGGAAGCAATCAGCCCCAGCATTTT. Translating it yields CASSPLGRGSNQPQHF.

This clone has more than one count but fewer than ten. CDR3 nucleotides: TGTGCCAGCTCACCACCGTCCCTAGAGGCCGGGGAGCTGTTTTTT. Translated: CASSPPSLEAGELFF. The chain employs TRBV18 and TRBJ2-2; no clear D. Germline CDR1 is KGHSH and CDR2 is LQKENI. V was pared by 0 bases and J by 6 bases, with 11 bases between. The length of the CDR3 is 15 residues.

The chain links TRBV9 to TRBJ2-1; 11 bases are a match to TRBD2. V was clipped by 2 bases and J by 7 bases; unmatched bases: 14. CDR1 is SGDLS and CDR2 is YYNGEE in the germline V gene. CDR3 length equals 18 residues. The CDR3 nucleotides are TGTGCCAGCAGCGTCGATCCCCTAGCGGGAGGTCTTTGGAATGAGCAGTTCTTC. Its protein product is CASSVDPLAGGLWNEQFF.

The CDR3 nucleotides read TGTGCCAGCAGCCCTTGGGACAACTGGGGCTACAATGAGCAGTTCTTC. It encodes CASSPWDNWGYNEQFF. The chain combines TRBV5-4 with TRBJ2-1, with a tentative D call TRBD1 (6 bases). CDR3 length: 16 amino acids. The V end was cut by 4 bases, the J end by 3 bases, with 17 bases between. Germline V CDR1 and CDR2: SGHNT, YYREEE (reference sequence).

This chain links TRBV12-3 or TRBV12-4 with TRBJ1-3; D unclear. Trimming left V 7 bases short and J 0 bases short, with 4 bases between. This CDR3 is built from 12 residues. The CDR3 DNA reads as TGTGCCAGCACCCGCTCTGGAAACACCATATATTTT. Amino acids: CASTRSGNTIYF.

The chain joins TRBV5-1 to TRBJ1-1; TRBD1 matches 7 bases. The germline CDR1 and CDR2 sequences are SGHRS and YFSETQ. The CDR3 has 15 amino acids. V was clipped by 4 bases and J by 3 bases; unmatched bases: 9. CDR3 region: CASSPDRVTDTEAFF. The CDR3 coding sequence is TGCGCCAGCAGCCCAGACAGGGTTACGGACACTGAAGCTTTCTTT.

The rearrangement links TRBV5-5 to TRBJ2-3, with unresolved D. Germline V gene lookup returns CDR1 SGHKS and CDR2 YYEKEE (reference sequence). There are 16 residues in the CDR3. The germline V and J ends were trimmed by 1 base and 1 base, with 13 bases remaining between them. This CDR3 is CASSLILSSRTDTQYF. For the CDR3, the DNA is TGTGCCAGCAGCTTGATCCTTAGTAGTCGCACAGATACGCAGTATTTT.

The chain recombines TRBV18 with TRBJ2-1, with TRBD2 matching 8 bases. The germline V gene has CDR1 KGHSH and CDR2 LQKENI. The CDR3 contains 15 residues. With 2 bases clipped from V and 8 bases from J, the junction kept 8 bases outside the gene matches. The CDR3 DNA sequence: TGTGCCAGCTCACCAACTAGCGGACGAGGGCATGAGCAGTTCTTC. It codes for CASSPTSGRGHEQFF.

This chain uses TRBV18 with TRBJ2-1; a weak D match, TRBD1 (6 bases). Germline V gene data show CDR1 as KGHSH and CDR2 as LQKENI. The V gene lost 4 bases and the J gene lost 6 bases, with 16 bases spanning the gap. The CDR3 consists of 15 residues. The CDR3 loop is CASSLALQGGNEQFF. The CDR3 nucleotides read TGTGCCAGCTCACTTGCGCTACAGGGTGGCAATGAGCAGTTCTTC.

The gene calls are TRBV9 and TRBJ2-1, with 8 bases matching TRBD1. The V gene's germline CDR1 is SGDLS and CDR2 YYNGEE. This CDR3 spans 13 amino acids. The V gene end was trimmed by 0 bases and the J gene end by 15 bases; junction bases not matched to a gene: 8. The CDR3 reads CASSVGVGDRLFF. The CDR3 bases are TGTGCCAGCAGCGTAGGAGTAGGGGACAGGCTGTTCTTC.

The genes are TRBV28 and TRBJ2-7; 7 bases fit TRBD1. This CDR3 is 16 amino acids long. CDR1 is MDHEN and CDR2 is SYDVKM in the germline V gene. V lost 4 bases and J lost 4; bases outside the gene matches: 13. CDR3 residues: CASSSHLSPDRYEQYF. CDR3 DNA sequence: TGTGCCAGCAGTTCCCACCTATCCCCGGACAGGTACGAGCAGTACTTC.

This chain connects TRBV6-5 to TRBJ2-2; 8 bases align to TRBD2. This CDR3 contains 15 residues. J was trimmed by 1 base and V by 6 bases; bases with no gene match: 4. Per the germline V gene, CDR1 is MNHEY and CDR2 is SVGAGI. This CDR3 is CASRGLAGNTGELFF. The CDR3 nucleotides read TGTGCCAGCAGGGGCCTAGCGGGGAACACCGGGGAGCTGTTTTTT.

The chain recombines TRBV3-1 (or the pseudogene TRBV3-2) with TRBJ1-2; TRBD1 matches at 8 bases. The J segment lost 8 bases and the V segment lost 5 bases, leaving 7 bases of the junction unmatched. Germline-derived CDR1 and CDR2 are LGHDT and YNNKEL (reference sequence). There are 13 residues in the CDR3. CDR3 residues: CASSAGGRYGYTF. The CDR3 DNA sequence: TGTGCCAGCAGCGCAGGGGGCAGGTACGGCTACACCTTC.

The CDR3 loop is CASSLYQGGTEAFF. In DNA, the CDR3 is TGTGCCAGCAGCTTATATCAGGGAGGGACTGAAGCTTTCTTT. The chain couples TRBV7-2 to TRBJ1-1, with D possibly TRBD1 on 5 matching bases. This CDR3 contains 14 residues. Germline CDR1 SGHTA, CDR2 FQGNSA. The V gene lost 2 bases and the J gene lost 5 bases, with 12 bases spanning the gap.

The J gene is TRBJ1-3, the V gene TRBV27, with D possibly being TRBD1 (5 bases). There are 15 residues in the CDR3. V was cut by 10 bases and J by 2 bases, with 18 bases left in between. Per germline, CDR1 MNHEY and CDR2 SMNVEV (reference sequence). CDR3 loop: CATQYGASTGNTIYF. The DNA for the CDR3 is TGTGCCACCCAGTATGGGGCCTCGACTGGAAACACCATATATTTT.

The V and J genes are TRBV6-5 and TRBJ2-1; possible D gene TRBD1, 6 bases. The V gene's germline CDR1 is MNHEY and CDR2 SVGAGI. The CDR3 runs to 16 residues. V shed 2 bases and J shed 0 bases, with 11 bases lying between them. The CDR3 is CASSYRTGSSYNEQFF. DNA for the CDR3: TGTGCCAGCAGTTACCGAACAGGGTCCTCCTACAATGAGCAGTTCTTC.

This clone has only one observation. It is unclear where the CDR3 begins or ends on the DNA, so no DNA is shown, and the CDR3 is as TCRdb lists it. The chain couples TRBV30 to TRBJ1-3. In germline, CDR1 is GTSNPN, CDR2 SVGIG (reference sequence). The CDR3 adds up to 15 amino acids, both ends counted. This CDR3 is CACSAGVYSGNTIYF.

The chain uses TRBV21-1 and TRBJ2-2; the DNA was not compared with TRBD1, the D call given in the table. TRBV21-1 is a known pseudogene. This CDR3 comprises 13 residues. The CDR3 loop is CASRPTDTGELFF. CDR3 nucleotides: TGTGCCAGCAGGCCGACAGACACCGGGGAGCTGTTTTTT.